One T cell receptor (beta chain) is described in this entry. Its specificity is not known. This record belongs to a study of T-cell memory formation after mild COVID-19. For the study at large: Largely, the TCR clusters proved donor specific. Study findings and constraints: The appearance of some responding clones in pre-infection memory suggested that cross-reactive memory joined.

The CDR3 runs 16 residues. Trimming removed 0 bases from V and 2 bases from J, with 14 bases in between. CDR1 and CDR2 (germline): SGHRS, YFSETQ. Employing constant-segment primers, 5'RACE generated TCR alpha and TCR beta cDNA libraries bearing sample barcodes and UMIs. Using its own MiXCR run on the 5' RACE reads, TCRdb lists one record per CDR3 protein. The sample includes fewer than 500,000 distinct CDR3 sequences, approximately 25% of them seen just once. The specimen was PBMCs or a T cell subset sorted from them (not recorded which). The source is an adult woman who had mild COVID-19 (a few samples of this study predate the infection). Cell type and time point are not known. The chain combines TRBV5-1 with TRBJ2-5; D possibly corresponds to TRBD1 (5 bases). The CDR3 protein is CASSLGRRANQETQYF. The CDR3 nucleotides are TGCGCCAGCAGCTTGGGTCGCAGGGCGAATCAAGAGACCCAGTACTTC.